This entry features one T cell receptor beta chain sequence. The antigen is unknown. A few pembrolizumab responders had their TCRs sequenced. Germline trimming cut 0 bases from V and 3 bases from J; bases unmatched to any gene: 3. The CDR3 runs 15 residues. CDR1 is LGHNA and CDR2 is YNFKEQ in the germline V gene. The data originate from a study of PD-1 blockade in mismatch repair-deficient tumors. Study as a whole: All were previously treated, progressing patients with approximately 11 mismatch repair-deficient cancer types.

Sequencing was performed with immunoSEQ multiplex PCR; in TCRdb, only in-frame clones are kept and a portion is missing. In the table there are roughly 38,000 clones, roughly 83% of which are singletons. Study-wide results and caveats: Tumor-resident clones, often absent from pretreatment blood, expanded after pembrolizumab and then contracted.

The rearrangement links TRBV4-2 to TRBJ2-7; TRBD2 matches at 9 bases. The source material was PBMCs, sampled roughly nine months after starting pembrolizumab. The receptor comes from an adult with mismatch repair-deficient cancer. The CDR3: CASSQDLAGSYEQYF. Written as DNA, the CDR3 is TGTGCCAGCAGCCAAGATCTAGCGGGAAGCTACGAGCAGTACTTC.